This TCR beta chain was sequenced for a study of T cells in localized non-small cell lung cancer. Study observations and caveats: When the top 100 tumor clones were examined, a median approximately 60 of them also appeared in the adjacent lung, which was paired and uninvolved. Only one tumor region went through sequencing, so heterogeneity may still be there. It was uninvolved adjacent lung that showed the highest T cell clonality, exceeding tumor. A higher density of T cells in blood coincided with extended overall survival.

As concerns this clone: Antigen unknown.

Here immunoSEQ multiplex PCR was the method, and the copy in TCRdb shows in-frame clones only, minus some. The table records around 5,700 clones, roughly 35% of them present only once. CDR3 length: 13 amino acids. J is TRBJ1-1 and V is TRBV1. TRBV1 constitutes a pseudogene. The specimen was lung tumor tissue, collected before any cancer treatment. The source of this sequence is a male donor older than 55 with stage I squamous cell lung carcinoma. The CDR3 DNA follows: TGCGCCAGCAGCCAAGTGGGGGGCACTGAAGCTTTCTTT. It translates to CASSQVGGTEAFF.